Listed here are 30 T cell receptor beta chains from one sample, sequenced in a study of shared clonotypes between healthy human individuals. Using immunoSEQ multiplex PCR, the repertoire was profiled, and TCRdb retains in-frame clones only, with some absent. The top ten hold 0.5% to 0.6% of the sample, which has some 1,100,000 clones, more than 75% seen once. The sequencing input was memory CD4+ T cells from PBMCs. Specified subset: CD45RA-negative fraction. The receptors come from a man aged 18 to 30 in good health. Some clones in this sample may be carry-over from other donors' samples.

The rearrangement joins TRBV5-1 to TRBJ1-5; D gene unclear. Per germline, CDR1 SGHRS and CDR2 YFSETQ. The CDR3 length is 13 residues. The V end lost 5 bases, the J end lost 5 bases, and 11 bases lay between the germline ends. The CDR3 coding sequence is TGCGCCAGCAGGTCGAGCTTTGATCAGCCCCAGCATTTT. Its protein is CASRSSFDQPQHF.

The chain couples TRBV7-3 to TRBJ2-5, with D maybe TRBD2 (6 bases). The ends were cut back, 4 bases at V and 9 bases at J, with 15 bases in the middle. Germline CDR1 and CDR2: SGHTA and FQGTGA. This CDR3 is 13 amino acids long. CDR3 in DNA: TGTGCCAGCAGCTCCGGGACTGGGAGTCCCCAGTACTTC. Protein: CASSSGTGSPQYF.

The V gene is TRBV30, the J gene TRBJ2-1; possibly TRBD2 for D (6 bases). The length of the CDR3 is 13 residues. The V gene lost 4 bases and the J gene lost 5 bases, with 12 bases spanning the gap. CDR1 is GTSNPN and CDR2 is SVGIG in the germline V gene (reference sequence). This chain's CDR3 is CAWNQLADNEQFF. The CDR3 nucleotides are TGTGCCTGGAACCAACTAGCAGACAATGAGCAGTTCTTC. The whole variable domain, filled in from reference TRBV30 and TRBJ2-1, reads SQTIHQWPATLVQPVGSPLSLECTVEGTSNPNLYWYRQAAGRGLQLLFYSVGIGQISSEVPQNLSASRPQDRQFILSSKKLLLSDSGFYLCAWNQLADNEQFFGPGTRLTVL.

This CDR3 reads CASSLRSDRGTDTQYF. The DNA for the CDR3 is TGTGCCAGCAGCTTACGATCGGACAGGGGCACAGATACGCAGTATTTT. This chain uses TRBV11-2 with TRBJ2-3; 8 bases line up with TRBD1. There are 16 residues in the CDR3. The V gene's germline CDR1 is SGHAT and CDR2 FQNNGV. The trim removed 2 bases at V and 1 base at J, leaving 5 bases unmatched.

DNA for the CDR3: TGCGCCAGCAGCCCAGCCGGGAGTAATGAAAAACTGTTTTTT. Translation gives CASSPAGSNEKLFF. The chain combines TRBV5-1 with TRBJ1-4; D not certain. Germline-derived CDR1 and CDR2 are SGHRS and YFSETQ. The V end was cut by 4 bases, the J end by 4 bases, with 11 bases between. This CDR3 spans 14 amino acids.

This clone was seen once. The chain joins TRBV7-2 to TRBJ2-7; D uncertain. This CDR3 has 13 residues. Germline CDR1 is SGHTA and CDR2 is FQGNSA. V lost 8 bases and J lost 2, with 13 bases in between. The CDR3 region has the DNA TGTGCCAGCTCTCGGAACCCCGCCTACGAGCAGTACTTC. Translation gives CASSRNPAYEQYF.

This chain connects TRBV7-9 to TRBJ2-7; D not certain. V gave up 1 base and J gave up 2 bases, with 12 bases separating them. Germline V lookup: CDR1 SEHNR, CDR2 FQNEAQ (reference sequence). The CDR3 consists of 15 residues. CDR3 loop: CASSLVLGRTYEQYF. The CDR3 DNA reads as TGTGCCAGCAGCTTAGTGCTGGGCAGAACCTACGAGCAGTACTTC.

The chain recombines TRBV11-1 with TRBJ2-7, with 11 bases aligning to TRBD1. This CDR3 spans 15 amino acids. Germline V CDR1 and CDR2: SGHAT, FQDESV (reference sequence). V shed 5 bases and J 1 base; nucleotides not matched to a gene: 4. For the CDR3, the DNA is TGTGCCAGCAGCCTAGGACAGGGGGCTTCCTACGAGCAGTACTTC. This translates into CASSLGQGASYEQYF.

The V and J genes are TRBV2 and TRBJ1-1, with 7 bases identical to TRBD1. CDR3 length: 13 residues. V lost 8 bases to trimming and J lost 4 bases; unmatched junction nucleotides: 7. CDR1 SNHLY and CDR2 FYNNEI come from the germline V gene. CDR3: CASPKDRATEAFF. CDR3 DNA: TGTGCCAGCCCAAAAGACAGGGCCACTGAAGCTTTCTTT.

For this clone: This sample includes further DNA sequences coding for the same CDR3. J is TRBJ1-2 and V is TRBV2, with a weak D call TRBD1 (5 bases). The CDR3 sequence is 12 residues long. Germline assignment: CDR1 SNHLY and CDR2 FYNNEI. Trimming removed 2 bases at V and 5 bases at J, with 6 bases between. CDR3 protein: CASSESGYGYTF. CDR3 DNA sequence: TGTGCCAGCAGTGAATCAGGGTATGGCTACACCTTC.

The genes are TRBV5-4 and TRBJ2-4, with a possible D match to TRBD2 (7 bases). Germline V gives CDR1 SGHNT, CDR2 YYREEE (reference sequence). The length of the CDR3 is 17 residues. The ends were cut back, 4 bases at V and 3 bases at J, with 20 bases in the middle. The CDR3 reads CASSPGGGATGKNIQYF. In nucleotides, the CDR3 is TGTGCCAGCAGCCCCGGAGGGGGGGCCACAGGCAAAAACATTCAGTACTTC.

The CDR3 sequence: CASSQVANPGQGGANEQFF. DNA of the CDR3: TGTGCCAGCAGCCAAGTTGCGAACCCGGGACAGGGGGGGGCCAATGAGCAGTTCTTC. The rearrangement uses TRBV4-2 and TRBJ2-1; 11 nucleotides agree with TRBD1. The germline gives CDR1 LGHNA, CDR2 YNFKEQ. V lost 1 base, J lost 6 bases, and 14 bases stayed unmatched. The CDR3 has 19 residues.

This clone came up many times. Different DNA sequences within this sample yield the same CDR3. The chain is built from TRBV10-3 and TRBJ1-2; no clear D gene. The CDR3 contains 12 residues. Trimming left V 6 bases short and J 7 bases short, with 12 bases between. Germline V lookup: CDR1 ENHRY, CDR2 SYGVKD. Here the CDR3 reads CAISPAVGGYTF. CDR3 DNA: TGTGCCATCAGCCCAGCGGTGGGTGGCTACACCTTC.

The chain is built from TRBV2 and TRBJ1-6; 10 bases agree with TRBD1. Germline V CDR1 and CDR2: SNHLY, FYNNEI. The CDR3 runs 16 residues. J gave up 10 bases and V 2 bases, and 8 bases lay outside the gene matches. The CDR3 bases are TGTGCCAGCAGTGAAAGGGGCCTGGGACAGGGGTCACCCCTCCACTTT. It yields the protein CASSERGLGQGSPLHF.

This clone was found once. V gene TRBV6-5 combines with J gene TRBJ1-1; the D is unclear. The CDR3 loop spans 14 amino acids. With 8 bases removed from V and 9 bases from J, the gap between germline ends came to 22 bases. Germline V lookup: CDR1 MNHEY, CDR2 SVGAGI. The CDR3 protein is CASGDSAIGNQAFF. The CDR3 region has the DNA TGTGCCAGCGGTGATAGCGCCATCGGGAACCAAGCTTTCTTT.

The V gene is TRBV10-3, the J gene TRBJ2-7; D may be TRBD1 (5 bases). CDR1 is ENHRY and CDR2 is SYGVKD in the germline V gene. This CDR3 is built from 13 residues. With 8 bases removed from V and 0 bases from J, the gap between germline ends came to 11 bases. The CDR3 sequence: CAIGAENSYEQYF. In DNA, the CDR3 is TGTGCCATCGGGGCCGAAAACTCCTACGAGCAGTACTTC.

Worth noting for this clone: Within the sample, other DNA sequences also encode this same CDR3. The chain has TRBV6-1 and TRBJ1-1; the D is unclear. CDR1 is MNHNS and CDR2 is SASEGT in the germline V gene. CDR3 length: 13 residues. Between the trimmed V and J ends, which lost 4 bases and 0 bases, there was a span of 6 bases. DNA for the CDR3: TGTGCCAGCAGTGCCACAGTGAACACTGAAGCTTTCTTT. This translates into CASSATVNTEAFF.

This chain joins TRBV6-1 and TRBJ1-2; D possibly corresponds to TRBD1 (5 bases). The germline gives CDR1 MNHNS, CDR2 SASEGT. The V end was cut by 3 bases, the J end by 4 bases, with 12 bases between. This CDR3 region has 14 residues. CDR3: CASSDWSGIYGYTF. As DNA, the CDR3 is TGTGCCAGCAGTGATTGGTCAGGGATCTATGGCTACACCTTC.

This chain joins TRBV28 and TRBJ1-2; 7 bases map to TRBD1. The length of the CDR3 is 15 residues. Germline CDR1 and CDR2: MDHEN and SYDVKM. V was clipped by 2 bases and J by 4 bases; unmatched bases: 7. The CDR3 DNA sequence: TGTGCCAGCAGTTTAGCAGGGGGGCGCATCTATGGCTACACCTTC. Protein sequence: CASSLAGGRIYGYTF.

The rearrangement links TRBV6-1 to TRBJ1-2, with 7 bases matching TRBD1. V lost 6 bases to trimming and J lost 1 base; unmatched junction nucleotides: 5. There are 14 residues in the CDR3. CDR1 is MNHNS, CDR2 SASEGT, per germline. The chain's CDR3 is CASRPGQLNYGYTF. The CDR3 DNA sequence: TGTGCCAGCAGGCCGGGACAGCTTAACTATGGCTACACCTTC.

This sequence joins TRBV5-8 and TRBJ2-1; TRBD2 agrees at 8 bases. CDR1 is SGHTS and CDR2 is YDEGEE in the germline V gene. The V segment lost 4 bases and the J segment 1 base; nucleotides outside the gene matches: 13. The CDR3 length is 18 residues. The chain's CDR3 is CASSPRRGSGSSYNEQFF. The CDR3 DNA reads as TGTGCCAGCAGCCCCCGGAGGGGAAGCGGGAGTTCCTACAATGAGCAGTTCTTC. The full variable domain, rest sourced from reference TRBV5-8 and TRBJ2-1, is EAGVTQSPTHLIKTRGQQATLRCSPISGHTSVYWYQQALGLGLQFLLWYDEGEERNRGNFPPRFSGRQFPNYSSELNVNALELEDSALYLCASSPRRGSGSSYNEQFFGPGTRLTVL.

The chain carries TRBV7-9 and TRBJ2-1, with TRBD2 identical over 8 bases. The germline CDR1 and CDR2 sequences are SEHNR and FQNEAQ (reference sequence). The junction had 11 bases not matched to a gene; V was cut back by 7 bases and J by 15 bases. The CDR3 spans 12 residues. The CDR3: CASTFGRARGFF. The CDR3 DNA follows: TGTGCCAGCACCTTCGGGAGGGCCCGGGGGTTCTTC.

V usage is TRBV2 and J usage is TRBJ1-2; 8 nucleotides agree with TRBD1. Looked up from germline, CDR1 is SNHLY and CDR2 is FYNNEI. The V and J ends lost 6 bases and 7 bases, in that order; junction bases with no gene match: 13. The CDR3 extends over 15 amino acids. The CDR3 sequence: CASSRDRFSPVGYTF. Written as DNA, the CDR3 is TGTGCCAGCAGCCGGGACAGGTTCTCTCCGGTTGGCTACACCTTC.

At least ten counts were recorded for this clone. The same CDR3 arises from other DNA sequences in this sample as well. The chain uses TRBV5-1 and TRBJ2-1; 12 nucleotides line up with TRBD2. The CDR3 has 14 residues. V shed 3 bases, J shed 7 bases, and the junction held 2 bases outside the gene matches. The V gene's germline CDR1 is SGHRS and CDR2 YFSETQ. The CDR3 reads CASSSGTSGNEQFF. CDR3 in DNA: TGCGCCAGCAGCTCTGGGACTAGCGGGAATGAGCAGTTCTTC.

The chain employs TRBV6-5 and TRBJ2-3; D gene uncertain. The CDR3 sequence is 14 residues long. V lost 0 bases and J 6 bases, leaving 10 bases between the germline ends. Germline V gene sequence: CDR1 MNHEY, CDR2 SVGAGI. CDR3 loop: CASSYSTPRDTQYF. The CDR3 DNA follows: TGTGCCAGCAGTTACTCCACGCCAAGGGATACGCAGTATTTT.

CDR3 bases: TGTGCCAGTAGTATGGGGACTGGAGATACGCAGTATTTT. Protein sequence: CASSMGTGDTQYF. V gene TRBV19 combines with J gene TRBJ2-3; tentatively, D is TRBD2 (6 bases). CDR1 and CDR2 from the germline V gene are LNHDA and SQIVND (reference sequence). The CDR3 is 13 amino acids. Trimming pared 3 bases from V and 5 bases from J, leaving 9 bases between.

This clone appeared once. J is TRBJ2-1 and V is TRBV5-1, with a weak D call TRBD1 (6 bases). Germline CDR1 is SGHRS and CDR2 is YFSETQ. The CDR3 is made up of 18 amino acids. Trimming removed 1 base at V and 6 bases at J, with 23 bases between. DNA for the CDR3: TGCGCCAGCAGCTTGCGTACAGGGCGCCTCCGAATTGGCAATGAGCAGTTCTTC. This codes for CASSLRTGRLRIGNEQFF.

About this clone itself: The same CDR3 is also encoded by other DNA sequences in this sample. The gene calls are TRBV5-1 and TRBJ1-4, with 7 bases that match TRBD1. V lost 7 bases, J lost 5 bases, and 5 bases stayed unmatched. Germline loops: CDR1 SGHRS, CDR2 YFSETQ. This CDR3 region has 13 residues. The CDR3 coding sequence is TGCGCCAGCTCGGGACAGTTAAATGAAAAACTGTTTTTT. Protein: CASSGQLNEKLFF.

The sample holds a few counts of this clone. The V call is TRBV6-6, the J call TRBJ1-2; a weak D match, TRBD1 (6 bases). The V gene lost 6 bases and the J gene lost 3 bases, with 11 bases spanning the gap. Germline V gives CDR1 MNHNY, CDR2 SVGAGI (reference sequence). CDR3 size: 13 residues. CDR3 bases: TGTGCCAGCAGGAGACAGGTGGACTATGGCTACACCTTC. It is translated as CASRRQVDYGYTF.

The chain couples TRBV6-5 to TRBJ2-7; the match to TRBD1 covers 8 bases. This CDR3 comprises 14 residues. The germline gives CDR1 MNHEY, CDR2 SVGAGI. J lost 4 bases, V lost 6 bases, and 8 bases had no gene match. Here the CDR3 DNA reads TGTGCCAGCAGCTCGGGACAGGCGGGTTACGAGCAGTACTTC. Residues: CASSSGQAGYEQYF.